This T cell receptor (beta chain) was captured in a study of blood T cell repertoires in COVID-19. As for the study in general: The study drew acute and convalescent COVID-19 samples from the United States, Italy and Spain. T cells, B-cell-depleted T cells, or PBMCs provided the cDNA or gDNA that served as material.

With V trimmed by 4 bases and J by 0 bases, 4 bases remained unmatched. The CDR3 totals 15 residues. Germline V gives CDR1 MNHEY, CDR2 SVGAGI. Original processing notes: Amplification with reference gene primers provided the estimates of nucleated cell counts. Produced via immunoSEQ multiplex PCR; TCRdb's table is partial and in-frame only. V and J calls and clone size follow that table, whereas D and trimming were derived from the DNA. This table has roughly 270,000 clones, roughly 85% appearing once. Input material: peripheral blood. The V gene is TRBV6-5, the J gene TRBJ2-7; 9 nucleotides match TRBD2. The receptor was derived from a man aged 50 to 60 with active or convalescent COVID-19. This CDR3 is CASSLVAGASYEQYF. The DNA of the CDR3 is TGTGCCAGCAGTTTAGTAGCGGGAGCCTCCTACGAGCAGTACTTC.